This T cell receptor beta chain was found in a study of blood T cell repertoires in COVID-19 (dated by TCRdb to the early 2020s). At the level of the whole study: Collaborator samples came from the United States, Italy and Spain and covered acute and convalescent phases of COVID-19. The sample metadata nearly always contained a de-identified subject ID, COVID-19 status, age in years and sex. Where available, HLA class I and class II types were obtained from metadata supplied by the sample provider rather than from assay-based typing. Samples came from the ongoing ImmuneRACE study (first 160 participants) plus 1,254 subjects from 6 global collaborators. The prospective study material was composed of cDNA or gDNA derived from T cells, B-cell-depleted T cells, or PBMCs. Deeply sampled blood TCRbeta repertoires from subjects exposed to, actively infected with, or recovered from COVID-19 were included in the dataset. The repertoires were released in a freely available public database meant as a resource for research on the immune response to SARS-CoV-2.

TCRbeta CDR3 regions were amplified from genomic DNA by means of the immunoSEQ Assay, a bias-controlled multiplex PCR. For the original study's pipeline: The number of nucleated cells in each sample was estimated by amplification of reference gene primers within the assay. To quantify the absolute abundance of each unique TCRbeta CDR3 rearrangement, sequence reads were collapsed and filtered. For each sample, productive Simpson clonality was calculated as the square root of Simpson's diversity index over productive rearrangements. The clones in this table, taken by TCRdb from immuneACCESS, are in-frame only. Not every clone is retained; where verified, under half of the shortfall comes from an unresolved V gene, and the cause of the rest is unknown. The D gene and trimming were derived from the DNA, and the V and J assignments and clone size from that table. A total of roughly 200,000 clones appear in this sample, around 80% of them only once. Approximately 6.2% of the sample belongs to the ten largest clones.

Results and caveats for the whole study, not just this receptor: The amount of clinical and demographic metadata varied by source and participant and was provided uncurated.

There are a few counts of this clone. It has no known antigen specificity. No much larger clone is present one base from it, and per-base qualities are unavailable. CDR1 MNHEY and CDR2 SVGAGI were looked up in the germline V gene. Measured from the cysteine to the phenylalanine, the CDR3 is 13 residues long. Of all the DNA, just the CDR3 is kept, 39 bases in frame from base 1. A distance of 11 bases separates the germline ends of V and J, which lose 4 bases and 5 bases respectively. Whole blood was collected in K2EDTA tubes by collaborating institutions according to the institutions' own protocols. Collaborator samples were shipped for TCRbeta analysis as frozen whole blood, isolated PBMCs, or DNA extracted from either sample type.

This clonotype was obtained from a man between 65 and 85 years old with active or convalescent COVID-19. Sequenced: peripheral blood. The sequence joins TRBV6-5 to TRBJ1-2; D gene: possibly TRBD1, on 6 matching bases. The DNA sequence is as follows: TGTGCCAGCAGTTTCGGACAGAGATATGGCTACACCTTC. It codes for CASSFGQRYGYTF.